This is a list of T cell receptor beta chains from one sample in a study of T-cell memory formation after mild COVID-19. TCRdb fed the 5' RACE reads into MiXCR, producing one record per CDR3 protein. In the table there are about 350,000 distinct CDR3 sequences, 12% to 15% of which are singletons. The specimen was PBMCs or a T cell subset sorted from them (not recorded which). The receptors originated from a man younger than 30 who had mild COVID-19 (a few samples of this study predate the infection). Cell type and time point are not known. CDR3s include the opening cysteine and the closing phenylalanine or tryptophan. Fields, in order: D gene, V gene, clone size, J gene, CDR3 protein, CDR3 DNA. A D gene is named only where the DNA matches it firmly. A clone size is listed for some rows: how often the clone was seen (once, few, many), or a class if it is expanded.

TRBD1	TRBV7-9	few	TRBJ1-2	CASSSPGTGEYGYTF	TGTGCCAGCAGCTCGCCCGGGACAGGGGAGTATGGCTACACCTTC
.	TRBV20-1	.	TRBJ2-5	CSAPLQGAETQYF	TGCAGTGCGCCATTACAGGGCGCGGAGACCCAGTACTTC
.	TRBV6-5	once	TRBJ2-1	CASRELHQPGPNEQFF	TGTGCCAGCAGAGAGCTTCACCAGCCAGGCCCAAATGAGCAGTTCTTC
TRBD1	TRBV12-3/TRBV12-4	many	TRBJ2-7	CASSLGTDYEQYF	TGTGCCAGCAGTCTGGGGACAGACTACGAGCAGTACTTC
.	TRBV27	.	TRBJ1-6	CASSFLRNNSPLHF	TGTGCCAGCAGTTTCCTACGGAATAATTCACCCCTCCACTTT
.	TRBV6-5	many	TRBJ2-4	CASSSHRMPNSNIQYF	TGTGCCAGCAGCTCACATCGGATGCCCAACTCTAACATTCAGTACTTC
TRBD2	TRBV7-9	many	TRBJ2-7	CASSGGGAGAAYEQYF	TGTGCCAGCAGCGGAGGGGGAGCGGGGGCGGCCTACGAGCAGTACTTC
.	TRBV12-3/TRBV12-4	few	TRBJ1-6	CASSPQSSYNSPLHF	TGTGCCAGCAGCCCTCAGAGCTCCTATAATTCACCCCTCCACTTT
.	TRBV29-1	.	TRBJ2-3	CSVGFRDVNTGPFTDTQYF	TGCAGCGTGGGATTCCGGGACGTTAACACTGGCCCTTTCACAGATACGCAGTATTTT
.	TRBV6-2/TRBV6-3	once	TRBJ2-3	CASSRVMPTDTQYF	TGTGCCAGCAGCCGGGTGATGCCCACAGATACGCAGTATTTT
.	TRBV4-3	few	TRBJ2-5	CASSQVGERGQETQYF	TGCGCCAGCAGCCAAGTAGGGGAGAGGGGCCAAGAGACCCAGTACTTC
.	TRBV3-1	.	TRBJ1-1	CASSQVRNTEAFF	TGTGCCAGCAGCCAAGTAAGGAACACTGAAGCTTTCTTT
.	TRBV7-9	many	TRBJ2-3	CASSWIGSTDTQYF	TGTGCCAGCAGCTGGATAGGGTCGACAGATACGCAGTATTTT
.	TRBV7-6	few	TRBJ2-3	CASSLALLVSRQGSTDTQYF	TGTGCCAGCAGCTTAGCCCTCCTTGTCTCTCGCCAGGGGAGCACAGATACGCAGTATTTT
.	TRBV4-1	few	TRBJ2-1	CASGWGAGAYNEQFF	TGCGCCAGCGGTTGGGGGGCAGGGGCCTACAATGAGCAGTTCTTC
.	TRBV5-6	.	TRBJ2-5	CASYPAGGVQETQYF	TGTGCCAGCTATCCGGCGGGCGGCGTCCAAGAGACCCAGTACTTC
TRBD1	TRBV12-3/TRBV12-4	few	TRBJ1-2	CASNQDREPYGYTF	TGTGCCAGCAATCAGGACAGGGAACCCTATGGCTACACCTTC
TRBD1	TRBV28	few	TRBJ1-2	CASSLWGDSLNGYTF	TGTGCCAGCAGTTTATGGGGGGACAGTCTTAATGGCTACACCTTC
TRBD1	TRBV4-3	few	TRBJ1-6	CASSQEGDRVGSPLHF	TGCGCCAGCAGCCAAGAGGGTGACAGGGTAGGCTCACCCCTCCACTTT
TRBD1	TRBV7-8	.	TRBJ1-6	CASSPDRARNSPLHF	TGTGCCAGCAGTCCAGACAGGGCACGTAATTCACCCCTCCACTTT
TRBD1	TRBV12-3/TRBV12-4	few	TRBJ1-1	CASSPDRGRDTEAFF	TGTGCCAGCAGTCCGGACAGGGGACGGGACACTGAAGCTTTCTTT
.	TRBV5-1	many	TRBJ2-1	CASSLGVEYNEQFF	TGCGCCAGCAGCTTAGGTGTAGAATACAATGAGCAGTTCTTC
.	TRBV7-9	.	TRBJ1-1	CASSPPPVKAFF	TGTGCCAGCAGCCCCCCCCCGGTGAAAGCTTTCTTT
TRBD2	TRBV12-3/TRBV12-4	few	TRBJ2-1	CASSERTSGGQQFF	TGTGCCAGCAGTGAGAGAACTAGCGGGGGTCAGCAGTTCTTC
.	TRBV7-2	many	TRBJ2-5	CASSLGGNAETQYF	TGTGCCAGCAGCTTAGGAGGGAATGCGGAGACCCAGTACTTC
TRBD1	TRBV12-3/TRBV12-4	few	TRBJ1-2	CASTPRAGGYGYTF	TGTGCCAGCACCCCCCGGGCAGGGGGCTATGGCTACACCTTC
.	TRBV4-1	few	TRBJ1-6	CASSQVMGSPLHF	TGCGCCAGCAGCCAAGTCATGGGGTCACCCCTCCACTTT